This is a list of T cell receptor beta chains from one sample in a study of shared clonotypes between healthy human individuals. The method was immunoSEQ multiplex PCR; TCRdb's version includes in-frame clones alone and lacks a portion of them. This table has about 120,000 clones, around 65% appearing once. Material: memory CD8+ T cells sorted from blood. The receptor set was obtained from a woman aged 25 to 39 in good health. Each CDR3 is given without its conserved first and last residue. Clone size appears in some rows only: once, few, many, or a class for an expanded clone.

.	TRBV6-5	TRBJ1-1	ASSYWGAGTEAF
.	TRBV6-1	TRBJ2-1	ASSPYNEQF
.	TRBV27	TRBJ2-1	ASSPGTSGSHYNEQF
.	TRBV7-9	TRBJ2-2	ASSFRAYTGELF
.	TRBV22-1	TRBJ2-6	PGSHEREQSRANVLT
.	TRBV11-2	TRBJ2-7	ASSSPGDGYEQY
.	TRBV2	TRBJ1-5	ASSPGTSYSNQPQH
.	TRBV7-2	TRBJ2-3	ASSKFSGESTDTQY
.	TRBV5-6	TRBJ1-1	ASSFSLGGVGTEAF
.	TRBV14	TRBJ1-2	ASSPWGDGYT
.	TRBV28	TRBJ2-2	ASAPGFRQGRTGELF
.	TRBV11-2	TRBJ2-7	ASSLEDSYYEQY
many	TRBV7-6	TRBJ1-3	ASSEGPGYSGNTIY
.	TRBV11-3	TRBJ2-1	ASSGGTQQIDEQF
few	TRBV2	TRBJ1-3	ASSRTVSGNTIY
few	TRBV7-7	TRBJ2-3	ASSPKTAGGTQY
.	TRBV5-6	TRBJ2-7	ASSLGAEVPYEQY
.	TRBV5-1	TRBJ2-1	ASRTGERYNEQF
.	TRBV10-3	TRBJ1-5	AIKDSLNQPQH
.	TRBV6-1	TRBJ2-7	ASTGQGGYEQY
many	TRBV6-4	TRBJ2-2	ASSISGDTGELF
.	TRBV7-2	TRBJ2-7	ASSLPPDSSYEQY
once	TRBV27	TRBJ2-1	ASSTGYNEQF
.	TRBV9	TRBJ2-3	ASSRGQFTDTQY
.	TRBV27	TRBJ1-2	ASSPPPPGYGYT
.	TRBV5-4	TRBJ2-5	ASSPSGLIQETQY
once	TRBV28	TRBJ1-1	ASSSPGTANTEAF
few	TRBV2	TRBJ1-5	ASHQGNQPQH
.	TRBV19	TRBJ1-1	ASKTGGNTEAF
.	TRBV6-5	TRBJ2-2	ASSYSWGLDTGELF
.	TRBV27	TRBJ2-7	ASSLYGLAADEQY
.	TRBV7-8	TRBJ2-2	ASSPLGGHSGELF
.	TRBV6-5	TRBJ1-2	ASSRSRTAYGYT
.	TRBV7-2	TRBJ1-5	ASSLAGCCNQPQH
.	TRBV28	TRBJ2-7	ASSLGISEPYEQY
many	TRBV27	TRBJ2-1	ASSTLGNEQF
.	TRBV4-2	TRBJ1-4	ASSQDVMGANEKLF
.	TRBV27	TRBJ1-1	ASSLSTFGQGVNTEAF
.	TRBV4-1	TRBJ2-7	ASSQEQGYEQY
.	TRBV19	TRBJ2-1	ASSIGSTSGRKSYNEQF
few	TRBV6-1	TRBJ2-7	ASSGGLGSSYEQY
.	TRBV29-1	TRBJ1-2	SVGWDSGYT
.	TRBV19	TRBJ1-5	ASSRNWGGYSNQPQH
.	TRBV28	TRBJ2-5	ASSSKIAIQETQY
few	TRBV29-1	TRBJ2-3	SVAGGATDTQY
.	TRBV5-1	TRBJ1-1	ASSLGDRGGNTEAF
.	TRBV6-5	TRBJ2-3	ASSYGTGTDTQY